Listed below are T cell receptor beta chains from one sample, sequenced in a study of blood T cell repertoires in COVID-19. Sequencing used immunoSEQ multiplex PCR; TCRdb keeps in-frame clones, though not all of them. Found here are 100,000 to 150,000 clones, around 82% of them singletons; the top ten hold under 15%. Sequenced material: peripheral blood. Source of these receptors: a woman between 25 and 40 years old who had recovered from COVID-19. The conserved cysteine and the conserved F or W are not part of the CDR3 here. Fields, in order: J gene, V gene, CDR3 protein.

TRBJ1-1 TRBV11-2 ASSLLRTEAF
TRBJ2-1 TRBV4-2 ASSQGGTSSNEQF
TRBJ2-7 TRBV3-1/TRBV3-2 ASSPVLAGTYEQY
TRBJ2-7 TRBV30 AWGTGVPEQY
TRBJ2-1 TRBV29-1 SVESLRGDEQF
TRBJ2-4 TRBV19 ASSMGWQGRVVNIQY
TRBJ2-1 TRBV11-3 ASSSGLATYNEQF
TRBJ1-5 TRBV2 ASSGVGGVSNQPQH
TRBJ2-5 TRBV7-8 ASRPSPGSVKETQY
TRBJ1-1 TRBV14 ASSRGTGTGVTEAF
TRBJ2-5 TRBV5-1 ASSRGLPQETQY
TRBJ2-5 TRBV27 ASSLSSGSETQY
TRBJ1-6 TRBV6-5 ASTAPAQNNSPLH
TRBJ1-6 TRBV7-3 ASSLLSGDPLH
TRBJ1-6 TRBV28 ASSLEGVLNSPLH
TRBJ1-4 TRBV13 ASSPRGAGTQANEKLF
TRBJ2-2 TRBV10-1 ASSEGDRDTGELF
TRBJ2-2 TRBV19 ASSIAANTGELF
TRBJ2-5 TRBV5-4 ASSMLEVQETQY
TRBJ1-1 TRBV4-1 ASSQTGFEAF
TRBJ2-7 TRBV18 ASSQGHGGYEQY
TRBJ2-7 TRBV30 AWTPGQGTYEQY
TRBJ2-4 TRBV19 ASSMGLAGGLAKNIQY
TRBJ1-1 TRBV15 ATSRAGTPNTEAF
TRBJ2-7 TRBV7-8 ASSLAGVPTYEQY
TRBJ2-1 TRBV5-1 ASSLGTSGNEQF
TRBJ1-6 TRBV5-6 ASSFLEGSNSPLH
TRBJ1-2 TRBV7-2 ASSSRQGAFVYGYT
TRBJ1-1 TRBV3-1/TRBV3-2 ASSQSGGTEAF
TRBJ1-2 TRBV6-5 ASTRAGGLFGYT
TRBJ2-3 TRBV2 ASSESQGTDTQY
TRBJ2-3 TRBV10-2 ASGPGGGDTQY
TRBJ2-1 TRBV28 ASSLQGSGRIPYNEQF
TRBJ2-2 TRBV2 ASSDGQDWTGELF
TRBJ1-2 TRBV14 ASSPPGSGGAYGYT
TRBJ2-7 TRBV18 ASSPPWSTYEQY
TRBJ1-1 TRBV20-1 SASLARSEAF
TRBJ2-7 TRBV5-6 ASSLMGQGYSYEQY
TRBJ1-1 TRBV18 ASSPSENTEAF
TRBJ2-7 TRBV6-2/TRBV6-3 ASSFPASGYGSSYEQY
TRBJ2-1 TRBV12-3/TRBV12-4 ASSPDREKQF
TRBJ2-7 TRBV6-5 ASSPFESRQQY
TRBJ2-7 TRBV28 ASSFFASVSYEQY
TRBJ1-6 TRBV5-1 ASSLALTERNSPLH
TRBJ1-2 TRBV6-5 ASKTGQETNYGYT
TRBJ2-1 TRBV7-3 ASSLTPGLRPNNEQF
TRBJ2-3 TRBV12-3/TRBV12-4 ASSGGGTDTQY
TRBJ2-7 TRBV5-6 ASSLAGGANEQY
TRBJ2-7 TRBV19 ASSPGTLRKQY
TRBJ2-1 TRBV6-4 ASSRQSGQNEQF
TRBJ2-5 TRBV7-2 ASSPSIQETQY
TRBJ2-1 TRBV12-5 ASYGTSGPSSYNEQF
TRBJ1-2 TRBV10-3 AISEQGNYGYT
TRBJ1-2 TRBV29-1 SVSKTGDYGYT
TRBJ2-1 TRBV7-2 ASRWDLASYNEQF
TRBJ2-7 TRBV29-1 SVVLDRGPYEQY
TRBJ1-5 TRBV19 ASSMRSLVPNQPQH
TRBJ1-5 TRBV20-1 SASPQGVVQPQH
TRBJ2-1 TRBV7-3 ASSSGLAGGGEQF
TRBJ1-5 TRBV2 ASSEYMKRDRGIYRNQPQH